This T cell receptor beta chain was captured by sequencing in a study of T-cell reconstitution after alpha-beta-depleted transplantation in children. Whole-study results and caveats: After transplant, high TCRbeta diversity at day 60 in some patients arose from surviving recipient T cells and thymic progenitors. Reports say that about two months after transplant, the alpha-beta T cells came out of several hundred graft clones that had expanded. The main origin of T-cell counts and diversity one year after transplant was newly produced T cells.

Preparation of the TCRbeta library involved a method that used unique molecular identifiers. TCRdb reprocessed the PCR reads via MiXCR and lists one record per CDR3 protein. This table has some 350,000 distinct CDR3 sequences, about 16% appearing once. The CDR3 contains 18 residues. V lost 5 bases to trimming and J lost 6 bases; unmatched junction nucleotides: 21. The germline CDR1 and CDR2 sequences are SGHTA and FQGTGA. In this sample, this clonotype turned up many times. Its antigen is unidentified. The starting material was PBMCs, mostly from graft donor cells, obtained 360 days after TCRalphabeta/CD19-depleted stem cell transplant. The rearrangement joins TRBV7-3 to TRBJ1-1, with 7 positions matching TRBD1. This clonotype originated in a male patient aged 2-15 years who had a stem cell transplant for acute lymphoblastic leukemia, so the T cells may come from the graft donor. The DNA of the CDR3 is TGTGCCAGCAGCCCCTCACAGGGGCGAATGGAAAGTTTGGCTGAAGCTTTCTTT. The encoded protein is CASSPSQGRMESLAEAFF. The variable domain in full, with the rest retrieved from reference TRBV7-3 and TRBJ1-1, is GAGVSQTPSNKVTEKGKYVELRCDPISGHTALYWYRQSLGQGPEFLIYFQGTGAADDSGLPNDRFFAVRPEGSVSTLKIQRTERGDSAVYLCASSPSQGRMESLAEAFFGQGTRLTVV.